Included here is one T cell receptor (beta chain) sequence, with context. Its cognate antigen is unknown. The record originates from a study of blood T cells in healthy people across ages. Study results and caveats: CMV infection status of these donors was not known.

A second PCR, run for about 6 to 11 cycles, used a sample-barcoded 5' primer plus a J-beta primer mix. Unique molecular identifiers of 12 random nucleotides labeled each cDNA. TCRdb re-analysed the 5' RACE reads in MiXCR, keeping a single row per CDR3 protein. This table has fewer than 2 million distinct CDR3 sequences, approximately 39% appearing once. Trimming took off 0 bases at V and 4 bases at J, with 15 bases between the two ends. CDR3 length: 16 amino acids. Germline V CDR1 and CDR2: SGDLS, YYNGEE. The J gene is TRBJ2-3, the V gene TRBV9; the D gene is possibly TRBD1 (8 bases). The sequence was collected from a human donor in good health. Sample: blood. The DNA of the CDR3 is TGTGCCAGCAGCGTAGCTGGACAGGGAGGGGCAGATACGCAGTATTTT. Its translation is CASSVAGQGGADTQYF.